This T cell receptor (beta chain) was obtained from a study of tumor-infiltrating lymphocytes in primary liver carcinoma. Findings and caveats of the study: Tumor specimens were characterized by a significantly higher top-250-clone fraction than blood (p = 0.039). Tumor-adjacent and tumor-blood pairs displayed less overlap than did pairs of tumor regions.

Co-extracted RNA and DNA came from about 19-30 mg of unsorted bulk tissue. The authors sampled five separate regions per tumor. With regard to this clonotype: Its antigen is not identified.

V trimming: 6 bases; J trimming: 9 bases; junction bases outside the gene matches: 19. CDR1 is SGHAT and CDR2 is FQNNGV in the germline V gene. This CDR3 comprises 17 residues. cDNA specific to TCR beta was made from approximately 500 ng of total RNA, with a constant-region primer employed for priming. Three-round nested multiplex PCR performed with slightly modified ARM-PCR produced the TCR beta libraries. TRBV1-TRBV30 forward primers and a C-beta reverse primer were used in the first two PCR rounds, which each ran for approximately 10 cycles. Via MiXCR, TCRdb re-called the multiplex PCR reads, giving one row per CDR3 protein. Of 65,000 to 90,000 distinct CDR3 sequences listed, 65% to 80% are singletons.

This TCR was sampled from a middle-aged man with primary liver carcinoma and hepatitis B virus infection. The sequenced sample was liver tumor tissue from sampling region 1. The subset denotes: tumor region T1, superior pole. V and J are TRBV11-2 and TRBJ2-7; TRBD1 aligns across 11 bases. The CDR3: CASRSRTGGTNRHGQYF. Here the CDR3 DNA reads TGTGCCAGCAGATCCCGGACAGGGGGCACCAACAGACACGGGCAGTACTTC.